This T cell receptor (beta chain) was captured in a study of control samples from healthy donors and cancer patients. This CDR3 contains 16 residues. Germline V gene lookup returns CDR1 MDHEN and CDR2 SYDVKM. The V end was cut by 1 base, the J end by 1 base, with 10 bases between. The method was immunoSEQ multiplex PCR; TCRdb's version includes in-frame clones alone and lacks a portion of them. The data show 100,000 to 150,000 clones, over 80% seen once. The chain recombines TRBV28 with TRBJ2-2; possible D gene TRBD1, 5 bases. The sequence came from a woman between 45 and 60 years old in good health. The sample comprised blood. The CDR3 loop is CASSLLGRENTGELFF. CDR3 coding DNA: TGTGCCAGCAGTTTATTGGGCAGGGAGAACACCGGGGAGCTGTTTTTT.